The following is a T cell receptor beta chain sequence with its context. What it recognizes is unknown. Looked up from germline, CDR1 is MNHEY and CDR2 is SMNVEV (reference sequence). This CDR3 contains 15 residues. The germline V and J ends were trimmed by 5 bases and 5 bases, with 16 bases remaining between them. These data are taken from a study of cytomegalovirus exposure and HLA in healthy donors. General study results and limits: The CMV antigen specificity of a few CMV-associated chains was confirmed through in vitro analysis. At a 0.05 false discovery rate, a later analysis found approximately 15,000 TCR beta sequences to be associated with HLA alleles. There were reportedly fewer N-insertions in an Asian-associated ancestry cluster than the approximately 700-donor mean, in a later analysis.

Primers for the PCR totalled 60 Vbeta and 13 Jbeta. Using immunoSEQ multiplex PCR, the repertoire was profiled, and TCRdb retains in-frame clones only, with some absent. This table holds about 140,000 clones, about 84% found once. Material: PBMCs. The TCR originated in a male donor in good health and CMV-seronegative. The V gene is TRBV27, the J gene TRBJ2-1; tentatively, D is TRBD2 (6 bases). The CDR3 sequence is CASSPLANTNNEQFF. The DNA for the CDR3 is TGTGCCAGCAGTCCTCTAGCGAACACTAACAATGAGCAGTTCTTC.